Described below is a single T cell receptor beta chain sequence and its context. These data belong to a study of blood T cell repertoires in COVID-19. Germline V CDR1 and CDR2: SQVTM, ANQGSEA. V lost 5 bases and J 3 bases, leaving 13 bases between the germline ends. CDR3 length: 13 amino acids. The data were produced by immunoSEQ multiplex PCR, yet TCRdb's version contains in-frame clones alone and is incomplete. Of some 170,000 clones listed, more than 85% are singletons. Participants were aged roughly 18 to 89 years, lived in around 25 US areas, and enrolled virtually. The chain recombines TRBV29-1 with TRBJ1-1; D is unclear. Sequenced: PBMCs or T cells enriched from blood (not recorded which). The receptor was isolated from a human donor with acute COVID-19. The donor label of this sample is uncertain. CDR3 residues: CSVRLFGDTEAFF. The CDR3 region has the DNA TGCAGCGTTCGTCTCTTCGGGGACACTGAAGCTTTCTTT.